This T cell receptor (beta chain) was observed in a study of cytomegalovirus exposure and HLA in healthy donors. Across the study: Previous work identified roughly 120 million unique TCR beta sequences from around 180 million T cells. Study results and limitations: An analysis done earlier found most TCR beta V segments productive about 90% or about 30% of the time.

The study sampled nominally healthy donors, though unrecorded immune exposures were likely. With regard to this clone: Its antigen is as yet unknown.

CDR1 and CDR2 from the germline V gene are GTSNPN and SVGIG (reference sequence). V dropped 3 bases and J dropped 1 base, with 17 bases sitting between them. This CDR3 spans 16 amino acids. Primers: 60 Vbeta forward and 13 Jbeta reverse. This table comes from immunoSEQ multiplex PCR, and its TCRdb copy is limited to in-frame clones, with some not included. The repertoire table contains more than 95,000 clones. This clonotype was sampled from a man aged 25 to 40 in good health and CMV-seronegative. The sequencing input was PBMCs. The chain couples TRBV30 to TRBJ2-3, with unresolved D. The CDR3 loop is CAWSAAFVTGTDTQYF. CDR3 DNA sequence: TGTGCCTGGAGCGCCGCCTTTGTTACGGGCACAGATACGCAGTATTTT.